Reported below is one TCR beta chain. Sequenced by immunoSEQ multiplex PCR; TCRdb stores in-frame clones only, minus some. The table lists a few hundred thousand clones, approximately 93% of them singletons, with over 0.7% in the top ten. Germline loops: CDR1 MNHEY, CDR2 SMNVEV (reference sequence). CDR3 length: 15 residues. The V segment lost 6 bases and the J segment 1 base; nucleotides outside the gene matches: 3. This study enrolled people aged 18 to 89 from about two dozen US geographic areas. These data are taken from a study of blood T cell repertoires in COVID-19. The source material was PBMCs or T cells enriched from blood (not recorded which). This clonotype was sampled from a woman between 40 and 55 years old who had been exposed to COVID-19. The rearrangement links TRBV27 to TRBJ2-3; 11 nucleotides line up with TRBD2. CDR3 loop: CASSRLAGRTDTQYF. CDR3 in DNA: TGTGCCAGCAGCCGACTAGCGGGACGCACAGATACGCAGTATTTT.